These 32 T cell receptor beta chains came from one sample sequenced in a study of early T cells in non-severe SARS-CoV-2 infection. TCRdb ran MiXCR on the 5' RACE reads and lists one entry per CDR3 protein. The repertoire consists of 50,000 to 70,000 distinct CDR3 sequences, with around 13% occurring once and the leading ten covering 1.3% to 1.5%. Sequencing was performed on whole blood. Receptors were obtained from an adult who was a healthcare worker with PCR-confirmed SARS-CoV-2 infection or an uninfected control (not recorded which).

This clonotype was counted ten times or more. V is TRBV4-1 and J is TRBJ2-1, with 10 bases aligning to TRBD1. Per germline, CDR1 MGHRA and CDR2 YSYEKL. The CDR3 contains 16 residues. Trimming removed 0 bases from V and 8 bases from J; junction bases left unmatched: 7. CDR3 sequence reads: CASSQDRGTGVDEQFF. The CDR3 coding sequence is TGCGCCAGCAGCCAAGATAGGGGGACAGGGGTCGATGAGCAGTTCTTC.

This clonotype appeared many times. The chain is built from TRBV6-2 or TRBV6-3 and TRBJ2-5; no firm D call. Germline values: CDR1 MNHEY, CDR2 SVGEGT. V lost 2 bases and J lost 0, with 7 bases in between. This CDR3 has 14 residues. CDR3 sequence (DNA): TGTGCCAGCAGTTACCCCCGGGACCAAGAGACCCAGTACTTC. Residues: CASSYPRDQETQYF.

This clonotype was observed once. This chain connects TRBV9 to TRBJ2-7; maybe TRBD1 (5 bases). This CDR3 is 16 amino acids long. Germline V CDR1 and CDR2: SGDLS, YYNGEE. Trimming removed 4 bases at V and 0 bases at J, with 17 bases between. The CDR3 region is CASSSPLGVSSYEQYF. CDR3 sequence (DNA): TGTGCCAGCAGCAGCCCCCTAGGGGTAAGCTCCTACGAGCAGTACTTC.

V usage is TRBV9 and J usage is TRBJ2-2; D is unclear. The CDR3 extends over 16 amino acids. From germline, CDR1 is SGDLS and CDR2 YYNGEE. Trimming took off 0 bases at V and 0 bases at J, with 9 bases between the two ends. The CDR3 nucleotides are TGTGCCAGCAGCGTAGCAGCAGGCTCGAACACCGGGGAGCTGTTTTTT. Translated, it gives CASSVAAGSNTGELFF.

This clonotype was observed a single time. This CDR3 reads CASSCVSGGSTSTDTQYF. The CDR3 coding sequence is TGCGCCAGCAGCTGCGTCAGCGGGGGGTCTACTAGCACAGATACGCAGTATTTT. The chain carries TRBV5-1 and TRBJ2-3, with 9 bases aligning to TRBD2. CDR1 SGHRS and CDR2 YFSETQ come from the germline V gene. The CDR3 spans 18 residues. V lost 3 bases to trimming and J lost 0 bases; unmatched junction nucleotides: 11.

This clonotype was picked up many times. V usage is TRBV7-2 and J usage is TRBJ2-7; no clear D gene. Per germline, CDR1 SGHTA and CDR2 FQGNSA. The CDR3 length is 12 residues. V dropped 3 bases and J dropped 6 bases, with 9 bases sitting between them. The CDR3 sequence is CASSFPSLEQYF. The CDR3 DNA reads TGTGCCAGCAGCTTTCCGAGCCTCGAGCAGTACTTC.

This clonotype appeared a single time. The J gene is TRBJ2-2, the V gene TRBV27; perhaps TRBD1 as D (5 bases). The CDR3 has 14 residues. Germline values: CDR1 MNHEY, CDR2 SMNVEV (reference sequence). Trimming removed 6 bases at V and 5 bases at J, with 13 bases between. DNA of the CDR3: TGTGCCAGCAGCTGGCAGGGAAGTACCGGGGAGCTGTTTTTT. Amino acids: CASSWQGSTGELFF.

This clonotype has a count of ten or more. J is TRBJ2-7 and V is TRBV5-1, with 11 bases identical to TRBD1. Trimming took 6 bases from V and 5 from J; bases not matched to a gene: 7. Germline loops: CDR1 SGHRS, CDR2 YFSETQ. This CDR3 has 14 residues. As DNA, the CDR3 is TGCGCCAGCACCCGGGACAGGGGGTTGGACGAGCAGTACTTC. This gives the protein CASTRDRGLDEQYF.

In its sample, this clonotype was seen a few times. This chain joins TRBV10-1 and TRBJ2-7; 8 bases map to TRBD2. The trim removed 6 bases at V and 1 base at J, leaving 2 bases unmatched. The germline CDR1 and CDR2 sequences are WNHNN and SYGVQD (reference sequence). The CDR3 has 13 amino acids. The CDR3 nucleotides are TGCGCCAGCAGGGCTAGCGGGTCCTACGAGCAGTACTTC. Encoded protein: CASRASGSYEQYF.

This clonotype was observed a handful of times. The chain recombines TRBV20-1 with TRBJ1-2, with 8 nucleotides matching TRBD1. The germline gives CDR1 DFQATT, CDR2 SNEGSKA (reference sequence). The junction had 2 bases not matched to a gene; V was cut back by 2 bases and J by 6 bases. The CDR3 has 12 amino acids. CDR3 coding DNA: TGCAGTGCTAGAATACAGGGGGATGGCTACACCTTC. It is translated as CSARIQGDGYTF.

This clonotype showed up many times. J is TRBJ2-1 and V is TRBV20-1; 7 bases line up with TRBD2. The J segment lost 7 bases and the V segment lost 1 base, leaving 10 bases of the junction unmatched. CDR3 length equals 15 residues. Germline V gene sequence: CDR1 DFQATT, CDR2 SNEGSKA (reference sequence). The CDR3 DNA sequence: TGCAGTGCTAGAGGCGTCTCTAGCGGCGATAATGAGCAGTTCTTC. It encodes CSARGVSSGDNEQFF.

This chain links TRBV6-1 with TRBJ2-7; a possible D gene is TRBD1 (5 bases). Trimming removed 1 base from V and 5 bases from J, with 15 bases in between. CDR3 size: 15 residues. The germline V gene has CDR1 MNHNS and CDR2 SASEGT. CDR3 sequence: CASSEGLGLSNEQYF. The DNA for the CDR3 is TGTGCCAGCAGTGAAGGTTTGGGGCTTTCCAACGAGCAGTACTTC.

The genes are TRBV7-2 and TRBJ2-1; D perhaps matches TRBD2 (7 bases). Germline CDR1 reads SGHTA; CDR2 reads FQGNSA. V lost 1 base, J lost 4 bases, and 14 bases lay in between. The CDR3 length is 16 residues. The CDR3 bases are TGTGCCAGCAGCTTAGTCGGGGGGCCGGCTTACAATGAGCAGTTCTTC. Residues: CASSLVGGPAYNEQFF.

This clonotype has more than one count but fewer than ten. The V and J genes are TRBV6-2 or TRBV6-3 and TRBJ1-1; D is uncertain. V lost 2 bases and J 7 bases, leaving 17 bases between the germline ends. Germline V lookup: CDR1 MNHEY, CDR2 SVGEGT. The CDR3 sequence is 15 residues long. The chain's CDR3 is CASSYTLPSLGEAFF. The CDR3 DNA is TGTGCCAGCAGTTACACCCTTCCCAGTCTCGGTGAAGCTTTCTTT.

This clonotype occurred a few times. The chain recombines TRBV20-1 with TRBJ2-5; possibly TRBD1 for D (5 bases). Per the germline V gene, CDR1 is DFQATT and CDR2 is SNEGSKA (reference sequence). This CDR3 spans 12 amino acids. V lost 5 bases, J lost 5 bases, and 12 bases lay in between. The CDR3 DNA reads as TGCAGTGCTTGGGGCCCCCTGGAGACCCAGTACTTC. It yields the protein CSAWGPLETQYF.

Only a few counts were recorded for this clonotype. The chain combines TRBV7-2 with TRBJ2-7; 9 bases are shared with TRBD1. Per germline, CDR1 SGHTA and CDR2 FQGNSA. The CDR3 length is 14 residues. V dropped 4 bases and J dropped 3; count of bases not matched to a gene: 4. For the CDR3, the DNA is TGTGCCAGCAGCTCCCTGGGACAGGGCTACGAGCAGTACTTC. Encoded protein: CASSSLGQGYEQYF.

This rearrangement joins TRBV5-1 to TRBJ1-1; no clear D gene. V was trimmed by 4 bases and J by 1 base, leaving 11 bases between them. This CDR3 comprises 14 residues. The germline V gene has CDR1 SGHRS and CDR2 YFSETQ. The CDR3 region has the DNA TGCGCCAGCAGCCACTCCCCGCCGAACACTGAAGCTTTCTTT. Its protein is CASSHSPPNTEAFF.

This clonotype was detected a few times. The chain links TRBV7-9 to TRBJ1-6, with D possibly TRBD1 on 5 matching bases. The CDR3 contains 14 residues. The germline V gene has CDR1 SEHNR and CDR2 FQNEAQ (reference sequence). Trimming left V 3 bases short and J 16 bases short, with 19 bases between. CDR3 in amino acids: CASSFDSTFSKLHF. CDR3 nucleotide sequence: TGTGCCAGCAGCTTCGACAGCACCTTTTCTAAGCTCCACTTT.

This clonotype was counted at least ten times. The V gene is TRBV7-8, the J gene TRBJ1-5; D unresolved. Per the germline V gene, CDR1 is SGHVS and CDR2 is FQNEAQ. CDR3 size: 12 residues. V was clipped by 5 bases and J by 4 bases, with 6 bases between them. CDR3 protein: CASSPVNQPQHF. In DNA form, the CDR3 reads TGTGCCAGCAGCCCGGTAAATCAGCCCCAGCATTTT. The whole variable domain, remainder taken from reference TRBV7-8 and TRBJ1-5, is GAGVSQSPRYKVAKRGQDVALRCDPISGHVSLFWYQQALGQGPEFLTYFQNEAQLDKSGLPSDRFFAERPEGSVSTLKIQRTQQEDSAVYLCASSPVNQPQHFGDGTRLSIL.

The chain joins TRBV7-9 to TRBJ1-1; D call uncertain. Trimming stripped 1 base from V and 4 bases from J, with 4 bases between. The CDR3 runs to 12 residues. CDR1 and CDR2 (germline): SEHNR, FQNEAQ (reference sequence). CDR3 loop: CASSLDFTEAFF. CDR3 DNA: TGTGCCAGCAGCTTAGATTTCACTGAAGCTTTCTTT. Supplemented by reference TRBV7-9 and TRBJ1-1, the full variable domain reads DTGVSQNPRHKITKRGQNVTFRCDPISEHNRLYWYRQTLGQGPEFLTYFQNEAQLEKSRLLSDRFSAERPKGSFSTLEIQRTEQGDSAMYLCASSLDFTEAFFGQGTRLTVV.

This clonotype has only a few counts. The CDR3 DNA is TGTGCCTGGAGTGTATCCTACGAGCAGTACTTC. This translates into CAWSVSYEQYF. The chain joins TRBV30 to TRBJ2-7, with no clear D. V was clipped by 0 bases and J by 1 base, with 1 base between them. The CDR3 is 11 amino acids. Germline loops: CDR1 GTSNPN, CDR2 SVGIG (reference sequence).

This clonotype was counted ten times or more. The chain employs TRBV6-6 and TRBJ1-3, with no clear D. The CDR3 loop spans 17 amino acids. CDR1 MNHNY and CDR2 SVGAGI come from the germline V gene (reference sequence). V shed 6 bases and J shed 0 bases, with 18 bases lying between them. CDR3 region: CASRTGRPSYSGNTIYF. The CDR3 coding sequence is TGTGCCAGCAGGACCGGCCGGCCATCCTACTCTGGAAACACCATATATTTT.

This chain uses TRBV19 with TRBJ2-3, with D unclear. The CDR3 has 11 amino acids. Germline loops: CDR1 LNHDA, CDR2 SQIVND (reference sequence). Trimming stripped 7 bases from V and 4 bases from J, with 6 bases between. The chain's CDR3 is CASIEADTQYF. CDR3 nucleotides: TGTGCCAGTATTGAGGCAGATACGCAGTATTTT.

This clonotype has at least ten counts. The chain is built from TRBV4-2 and TRBJ2-1; D possibly uses TRBD1 or TRBD2 (6 bases each). Germline V CDR1 and CDR2: LGHNA, YNFKEQ. V lost 1 base and J lost 8, with 12 bases in between. This CDR3 comprises 14 residues. The CDR3 coding sequence is TGTGCCAGCAGCCAAGTCGTGGGGGGCTATGAGCAGTTCTTC. Protein product: CASSQVVGGYEQFF.

The chain couples TRBV5-5 to TRBJ2-2; 8 bases fit TRBD1. This CDR3 comprises 17 residues. V shed 4 bases, J shed 2 bases, and the junction held 10 bases outside the gene matches. Germline V gene data show CDR1 as SGHKS and CDR2 as YYEKEE (reference sequence). The CDR3 DNA sequence: TGTGCCAGCAGCACCGAAGGACAGGGAGCTAACACCGGGGAGCTGTTTTTT. Protein product: CASSTEGQGANTGELFF. Full variable domain (remainder filled in from reference TRBV5-5 and TRBJ2-2): DAGVTQSPTHLIKTRGQQVTLRCSPISGHKSVSWYQQVLGQGPQFIFQYYEKEERGRGNFPDRFSARQFPNYSSELNVNALLLGDSALYLCASSTEGQGANTGELFFGEGSRLTVL.

The table lists this clonotype with many counts. The genes are TRBV6-1 and TRBJ2-7; no clear D. Per germline, CDR1 MNHNS and CDR2 SASEGT. The V end was cut by 10 bases, the J end by 1 base, with 5 bases between. The CDR3 covers 10 residues. The CDR3 nucleotides are TGTGCCACCAATTCCTACGAGCAGTACTTC. As protein: CATNSYEQYF.

This clonotype was seen more than once but under ten times. The gene calls are TRBV7-9 and TRBJ2-7; the match to TRBD2 covers 9 bases. The germline V gene has CDR1 SEHNR and CDR2 FQNEAQ (reference sequence). Trimming removed 1 base from V and 6 bases from J; junction bases left unmatched: 7. There are 15 residues in the CDR3. In DNA form, the CDR3 reads TGTGCCAGCAGCTTAGAGGGTAGCGGGGGACGCGAGCAGTACTTC. It yields the protein CASSLEGSGGREQYF.

This clonotype was seen more than once but under ten times. The rearrangement joins TRBV7-6 to TRBJ2-3; D tentatively reads TRBD1 or TRBD2 (6 bases each). Trimming shortened V by 11 bases and J by 4 bases, and 16 bases separated the two germline ends. There are 13 residues in the CDR3. CDR1 is SGHVS, CDR2 FNYEAQ, per germline. CDR3 DNA sequence: TGTGCCGCCGGGGGCTCAGGGGCAGATACGCAGTATTTT. It encodes CAAGGSGADTQYF.

There are many counts of this clonotype. The gene calls are TRBV6-6 and TRBJ2-3; 8 positions match TRBD2. The CDR3 is 13 residues long. The V and J ends lost 4 bases and 4 bases, in that order; junction bases with no gene match: 1. CDR1 and CDR2 from the germline V gene are MNHNY and SVGAGI (reference sequence). The DNA of the CDR3 is TGTGCCAGCAGTTCACTAGCGGCAGATACGCAGTATTTT. This translates into CASSSLAADTQYF.

The V call is TRBV7-3, the J call TRBJ2-1, with 8 nucleotides matching TRBD2. Trimming at V came to 5 bases and at J to 6 bases, leaving 9 bases not matched to a gene. Germline V gene data show CDR1 as SGHTA and CDR2 as FQGTGA. The CDR3 is made up of 15 amino acids. CDR3 amino acids: CASSPYRGGFNEQFF. CDR3 nucleotides: TGTGCCAGCAGCCCCTACCGCGGGGGGTTCAATGAGCAGTTCTTC.

This clonotype has ten or more counts. This chain joins TRBV12-3 or TRBV12-4 and TRBJ1-1; tentatively, D is TRBD1 (5 bases). V shed 3 bases and J shed 1 base, with 9 bases lying between them. The CDR3 extends over 14 amino acids. CDR3 sequence (DNA): TGTGCCAGCAGTTTCAGGCAGGGGAACACTGAAGCTTTCTTT. Its protein is CASSFRQGNTEAFF.

Remarks on this clonotype: Just one base apart from a much larger clone, this may be a read error. The chain joins TRBV7-6 to TRBJ2-2; D is possibly TRBD1 (6 bases). The V end lost 8 bases, the J end lost 6 bases, and 19 bases lay between the germline ends. This CDR3 has 15 amino acids. Germline CDR1 and CDR2: SGHVS and FNYEAQ. The CDR3 DNA reads TGTGCCAGCCGGCGGACAGTAGAGGGTGCCGGGGAGCTGTTTTTT. Translation gives CASRRTVEGAGELFF.